This passage covers 11 T cell receptor beta chains from one sample sequenced in a study of cytomegalovirus exposure and HLA in healthy donors. The PCR made use of 60 Vbeta and 13 Jbeta primers. The protocol was immunoSEQ multiplex PCR, while the TCRdb copy is restricted to in-frame clones and leaves out a portion. The top ten clones hold about 2.1% of a sample with roughly 140,000 clones, approximately 85% of them seen once. Sequenced sample: PBMCs. The origin of the receptors is a woman in her late teens or twenties in good health and CMV-seronegative.

The chain is built from TRBV7-9 and TRBJ1-4; the D gene is possibly TRBD1 (6 bases). CDR3 length: 16 residues. Trimming stripped 1 base from V and 7 bases from J, with 16 bases between. Germline CDR1 is SEHNR and CDR2 is FQNEAQ (reference sequence). For the CDR3, the DNA is TGTGCCAGCAGCTTAGTAGGGCGCAGGGGTGGTGAAAAACTGTTTTTT. Translation: CASSLVGRRGGEKLFF.

A single count supports this clone. The chain combines TRBV29-1 with TRBJ1-5, with D possibly TRBD1 on 6 matching bases. This CDR3 has 12 amino acids. Deletions cut 4 bases from V and 4 bases from J, with 8 bases between. Germline V gene data show CDR1 as SQVTM and CDR2 as ANQGSEA. The CDR3 sequence is CSVGGQNQPQHF. CDR3 DNA: TGCAGCGTTGGGGGGCAGAATCAGCCCCAGCATTTT.

This clone was seen more than once but under ten times. The chain couples TRBV7-6 to TRBJ1-2; a weak D match, TRBD1 (5 bases). CDR1 and CDR2 from the germline V gene are SGHVS and FNYEAQ. V lost 2 bases, J lost 7 bases, and 26 bases lay in between. The length of the CDR3 is 18 residues. CDR3 residues: CASSLWSTRAGKVFGYTF. CDR3 nucleotide sequence: TGTGCCAGCAGCTTATGGAGTACCCGCGCAGGGAAGGTCTTTGGCTACACCTTC.

The chain is built from TRBV28 and TRBJ2-5, with a possible D match to TRBD1 (6 bases). There are 15 residues in the CDR3. Looked up from germline, CDR1 is MDHEN and CDR2 is SYDVKM. Deletions cut 8 bases from V and 1 base from J, with 17 bases between. CDR3 region: CASSRQVTGQETQYF. CDR3 bases: TGTGCCAGCTCTCGGCAAGTGACAGGCCAAGAGACCCAGTACTTC. Variable domain in full (rest from reference TRBV28 and TRBJ2-5): DVKVTQSSRYLVKRTGEKVFLECVQDMDHENMFWYRQDPGLGLRLIYFSYDVKMKEKGDIPEGYSVSREKKERFSLILESASTNQTSMYLCASSRQVTGQETQYFGPGTRLLVL.

This clone was seen a handful of times. The chain uses TRBV20-1 and TRBJ1-6, with D uncertain. In germline, CDR1 is DFQATT, CDR2 SNEGSKA (reference sequence). The length of the CDR3 is 10 residues. V was clipped by 4 bases and J by 9 bases, with 4 bases between them. CDR3 DNA sequence: TGCAGTGCTAACGGTTCACCCCTCCACTTT. It is translated as CSANGSPLHF.

Only a few counts were recorded for this clone. The chain employs TRBV10-3 and TRBJ2-2; 8 nucleotides line up with TRBD1. Trimming removed 0 bases from V and 0 bases from J; junction bases left unmatched: 0. Germline V gives CDR1 ENHRY, CDR2 SYGVKD. The length of the CDR3 is 16 residues. The CDR3 sequence: CAISESTGANTGELFF. The CDR3 coding sequence is TGTGCCATCAGTGAGTCGACAGGGGCGAACACCGGGGAGCTGTTTTTT.

V usage is TRBV7-9 and J usage is TRBJ2-3, with 8 nucleotides matching TRBD2. The CDR3 spans 18 residues. CDR1 SEHNR and CDR2 FQNEAQ come from the germline V gene (reference sequence). The V gene end was trimmed by 1 base and the J gene end by 1 base; junction bases not matched to a gene: 10. As DNA, the CDR3 is TGTGCCAGCAGCTTAGTTGCGGGGGGCACGATTGGCACAGATACGCAGTATTTT. This gives the protein CASSLVAGGTIGTDTQYF.

The chain combines TRBV11-3 with TRBJ2-5; tentatively, D is TRBD2 (5 bases). The CDR3 is 15 residues long. The V end was cut by 5 bases, the J end by 1 base, with 14 bases between. Germline CDR1 is SGHNT and CDR2 is YENEEA. The CDR3 region is CASSASLDPQETQYF. CDR3 bases: TGTGCCAGCAGCGCTTCACTAGACCCCCAAGAGACCCAGTACTTC.

CDR3 region: CAWTRLTGSPLHF. The DNA for the CDR3 is TGTGCCTGGACCCGCCTCACAGGGTCACCCCTCCACTTT. The chain links TRBV30 to TRBJ1-6; D possibly corresponds to TRBD1 (6 bases). The CDR3 extends over 13 amino acids. The germline V and J ends were trimmed by 4 bases and 10 bases, with 14 bases remaining between them. CDR1 is GTSNPN and CDR2 is SVGIG in the germline V gene (reference sequence).

The chain recombines TRBV2 with TRBJ2-1; 8 nucleotides agree with TRBD2. V lost 9 bases and J lost 10; bases outside the gene matches: 14. Germline V gives CDR1 SNHLY, CDR2 FYNNEI. The CDR3 loop spans 14 amino acids. The CDR3: CASNLDSVAGEQFF. For the CDR3, the DNA is TGTGCCAGTAACCTCGATTCAGTAGCGGGGGAGCAGTTCTTC.

J is TRBJ1-2 and V is TRBV10-1; D is ambiguous. CDR1 and CDR2 from the germline V gene are WNHNN and SYGVQD (reference sequence). V was pared by 3 bases and J by 6 bases, with 11 bases between. CDR3 length: 13 amino acids. CDR3 nucleotide sequence: TGCGCCAGCAGTGAATCGCGGGAGGATGGCTACACCTTC. Residues: CASSESREDGYTF.